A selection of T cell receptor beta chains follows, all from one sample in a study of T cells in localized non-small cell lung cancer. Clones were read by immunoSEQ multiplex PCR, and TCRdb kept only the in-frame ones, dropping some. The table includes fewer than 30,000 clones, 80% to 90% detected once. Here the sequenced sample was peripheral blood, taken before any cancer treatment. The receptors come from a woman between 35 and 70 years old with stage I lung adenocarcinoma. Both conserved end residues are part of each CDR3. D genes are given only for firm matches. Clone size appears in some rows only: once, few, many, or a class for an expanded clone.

TGTGCCAGCAGTTTACCCAGGGGCGCAGCTTTCTTT	CASSLPRGAAFF	TRBV27	TRBJ1-1	.	.
TGTGCCAGCAGCTCAGAACAGGGTCCAGATACGCAGTATTTT	CASSSEQGPDTQYF	TRBV7-3	TRBJ2-3	.	.
TGTGCCAGCAGCCAAGAAGCGGGGGGATTCCAAGAGACCCAGTACTTC	CASSQEAGGFQETQYF	TRBV4-2	TRBJ2-5	.	TRBD2
TGTGCCAGCAGCCCGTCCGGGACAGCGGCTGAAGCTTTCTTT	CASSPSGTAAEAFF	TRBV7-2	TRBJ1-1	.	TRBD1
TGCGCCAGCAGCCGGACTAGCGGGGGGGCTAATGAGCAGTTCTTC	CASSRTSGGANEQFF	TRBV5-1	TRBJ2-1	.	TRBD2
TGTGCCATCAGTGCCCCAGCGGGGGGGCAAGAGACCCAGTACTTC	CAISAPAGGQETQYF	TRBV10-3	TRBJ2-5	.	TRBD2
TGCGCCAGCAGCTCAGATAGCGGCCCAGATACGCAGTATTTT	CASSSDSGPDTQYF	TRBV5-1	TRBJ2-3	.	.
TGCGCCAGCAGCTTGGTCTCTAGCGGGGGTAATGAGCAGTTCTTC	CASSLVSSGGNEQFF	TRBV5-1	TRBJ2-1	once	TRBD2
TGTGCCAGCAGTTTCTCTGATCCGGCGGACACTGAAGCTTTCTTT	CASSFSDPADTEAFF	TRBV2	TRBJ1-1	few	.
TGTGCCAGCAGTCCAAGGGAGAAACAGCCCCAGCATTTT	CASSPREKQPQHF	TRBV6-5	TRBJ1-5	.	.
TGTGCCAGCAGTTACCAGCGACAGCTACTGGGAGAGACCCAGTACTTC	CASSYQRQLLGETQYF	TRBV6-5	TRBJ2-5	.	.
TGTGCCAGCAGTGACTCTAGCGGGGGGGCCGCGACAGATACGCAGTATTTT	CASSDSSGGAATDTQYF	TRBV6-4	TRBJ2-3	.	TRBD2
TGCGCCAGCAGCCAAGATCCGGCAGGGGGCAGGGACAATGAGCAGTTCTTC	CASSQDPAGGRDNEQFF	TRBV4-3	TRBJ2-1	.	TRBD1
TGTGCCAGCAGCCCCGATTACGGGGGCCTGGGCACTGAAGCTTTCTTT	CASSPDYGGLGTEAFF	TRBV5-6	TRBJ1-1	.	.
TGTGCCACCAGCAGAGGAGGGGACAGAGGGGTTCTTGGGTACGATACGCAGTATTTT	CATSRGGDRGVLGYDTQYF	TRBV15	TRBJ2-3	.	TRBD1
TGTGCCAGCAGTTCGATGGGGTCAAGCACAGATACGCAGTATTTT	CASSSMGSSTDTQYF	TRBV6-5	TRBJ2-3	.	.
TGCAGCGTTGAAGATCAAGGGGCACGGTATGGCTACACCTTC	CSVEDQGARYGYTF	TRBV29-1	TRBJ1-2	.	.
TGTGCCAGCAGCTTTATGTCAGAGACCCAGTACTTC	CASSFMSETQYF	TRBV7-2	TRBJ2-5	.	.
TGTGCCACCAGCGGGGAGGGGGCTCAAAACATTCAGTACTTC	CATSGEGAQNIQYF	TRBV15	TRBJ2-4	.	.
TGCAGCGTTGAAACTAGCCCTCGCGGGGGGGTCTCTGGGGCCAACGTCCTGACTTTC	CSVETSPRGGVSGANVLTF	TRBV29-1	TRBJ2-6	.	TRBD2
TGTGCCAGCAGCTTGGCCGTCGGAGGCCGGGCCACTCTGAATCAGCCCCAGCATTTT	CASSLAVGGRATLNQPQHF	TRBV5-6	TRBJ1-5	.	.
TGCGCCAGCAGCCAAGATAGGGGGGTACCCCTCCACTTT	CASSQDRGVPLHF	TRBV4-3	TRBJ1-6	.	.
TGTGCCAGTAGCCAGCGCGTCGCTAACTATGGCTACACCTTC	CASSQRVANYGYTF	TRBV19	TRBJ1-2	.	.
TGTGCCAGCAGCTTAGAATCTCGCGGTACTGAAGCTTTCTTT	CASSLESRGTEAFF	TRBV7-2	TRBJ1-1	.	.
TGTGCCAGCAGCGGATGGATACGTGGGCAGGGGAACGAGCAGTACTTC	CASSGWIRGQGNEQYF	TRBV7-2	TRBJ2-7	.	.
TGTGCCAGCAGCCCAGCAGGTAACACTGAAGCTTTCTTT	CASSPAGNTEAFF	TRBV7-3	TRBJ1-1	.	.
TGTGCCAGTGACAGGGGGCTTTCTGGAAACACCATATATTTT	CASDRGLSGNTIYF	TRBV6-6	TRBJ1-3	.	TRBD1
TGCACCCCTAACGGGGAGCGCGGCTACACCTTC	CTPNGERGYTF	TRBV20-1	TRBJ1-2	.	.
TGTGCCTACGAGAAGGGGATGGGCGAGCAGTACTTC	CAYEKGMGEQYF	TRBV7-3	TRBJ2-7	.	.
TGTGCCAGCAGCCTGGGGCGGGGGGCAACCACAGATACGCAGTATTTT	CASSLGRGATTDTQYF	TRBV7-3	TRBJ2-3	once	TRBD2
TGTGCCAGCAATCCGGACAAAACCATATATTTT	CASNPDKTIYF	TRBV6-4	TRBJ1-3	few	.
TGTGCCAGCAGCCGGCCCCCGACAGGGGTAAATGAAAAACTGTTTTTT	CASSRPPTGVNEKLFF	TRBV7-9	TRBJ1-4	.	TRBD1
TGCGCCAGCAGCCCTGCGGGACTAGCGGGGGGCACAGATACGCAGTATTTT	CASSPAGLAGGTDTQYF	TRBV4-1	TRBJ2-3	.	TRBD2
TGTGCCAGCAGCTTAGGGCAGCAATTTGGAAACACCATATATTTT	CASSLGQQFGNTIYF	TRBV7-2	TRBJ1-3	.	.
TGTGCCAGCAGTGAAACCGGGACAGAAGCTTTCTTT	CASSETGTEAFF	TRBV2	TRBJ1-1	.	.
TGTGCCAGCAGCCAGGGAGGGGGCTCACCCCTCCACTTT	CASSQGGGSPLHF	TRBV7-6	TRBJ1-6	.	TRBD1
TGTGCCAGCAGTAGATCTAGGGGCAGCTCTGGGGCCAACGTCCTGACTTTC	CASSRSRGSSGANVLTF	TRBV28	TRBJ2-6	once	.
TGTGCCAGCAGCGAAGGCACAGCCGCTCAGCCCCAGCATTTT	CASSEGTAAQPQHF	TRBV6-1	TRBJ1-5	.	.
TGTGCCAGCAGCCAAGGACAGAACACTGAAGCTTTCTTT	CASSQGQNTEAFF	TRBV14	TRBJ1-1	.	.
TGTGCCACCAGCAGAGGGACAGTGAATGAAAAACTGTTTTTT	CATSRGTVNEKLFF	TRBV15	TRBJ1-4	.	.
TGCGCCAGCAGCTTGGGGTCAAACACCGGGGAGCTGTTTTTT	CASSLGSNTGELFF	TRBV5-1	TRBJ2-2	.	.
TGTGCCAGCAGCTTTTCTCCACAGATGAATCAGCCCCAGCATTTT	CASSFSPQMNQPQHF	TRBV5-5	TRBJ1-5	.	.
TGCGCCAGCAGCCCGTCCCCGACTGAGACCCAGTACTTC	CASSPSPTETQYF	TRBV4-3	TRBJ2-5	.	.
TGCAGCGTGGGACAGTTCCTTAGGGATGGCTACACCTTC	CSVGQFLRDGYTF	TRBV29-1	TRBJ1-2	.	TRBD1
TGCGCCAGCAGCAAAGGACAGGGGTATAATGAAAAACTGTTTTTT	CASSKGQGYNEKLFF	TRBV5-1	TRBJ1-4	few	TRBD1